The sequence of this T cell receptor (beta chain) was determined in a study of blood T cells in healthy people across ages. The table lists this clonotype with a few counts. The use of a sample-barcoded 5' primer and a J-beta primer mix characterized a second PCR of roughly 7 to 11 cycles. TCRdb processed the 5' RACE reads anew with MiXCR; each CDR3 protein has one entry. This table has approximately 1.5 million distinct CDR3 sequences, 34% appearing once. Peripheral blood from each donor was collected in a volume of approximately 10 milliliters. This sequence originates from a woman aged 25 to 39 in good health. The sample consisted of blood.

The CDR3 loop reads CASSQDSLARYELGTDTQYF. The CDR3 DNA is TGTGCCAGCAGCCAAGACAGCCTAGCCCGGTATGAACTTGGCACAGATACGCAGTATTTT. The chain employs TRBV3-1 and TRBJ2-3; tentative D call: TRBD2 (5 bases). This CDR3 comprises 20 residues. The germline V and J ends were trimmed by 0 bases and 1 base, with 23 bases remaining between them. Germline V lookup: CDR1 LGHDT, CDR2 YNNKEL (reference sequence).